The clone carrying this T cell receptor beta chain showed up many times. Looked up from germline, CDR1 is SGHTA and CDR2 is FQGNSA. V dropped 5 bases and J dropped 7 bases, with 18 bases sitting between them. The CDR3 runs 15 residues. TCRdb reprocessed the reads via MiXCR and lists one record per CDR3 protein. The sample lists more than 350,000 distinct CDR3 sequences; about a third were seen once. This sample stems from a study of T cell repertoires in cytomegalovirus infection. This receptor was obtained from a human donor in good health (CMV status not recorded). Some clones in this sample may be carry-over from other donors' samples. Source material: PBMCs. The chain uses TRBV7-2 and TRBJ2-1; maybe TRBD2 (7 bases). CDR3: CASSPGGGVGNEQFF. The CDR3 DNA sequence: TGTGCCAGCAGCCCGGGCGGGGGCGTCGGGAATGAGCAGTTCTTC.